The sequence of this T cell receptor (beta chain) was determined in a study of T cells after yellow fever vaccination. Study as a whole: The SMART-Seq v4 Ultra Low Input method served to prepare the low-cell-number fractions.

Deletions cut 4 bases from V and 7 bases from J, with 11 bases between. Germline V gene sequence: CDR1 MGHRA, CDR2 YSYEKL. CDR3 length equals 13 residues. Whole-study findings and limits: The booster response re-showed most primary clones: approximately 95% CD4, approximately 90% CD8. Abundant clonotypes from the bulk population could get into FACS-sorted repertoires as contaminants. Clonotypes appearing in both CD4 and CD8 compartments existed, and their share was small.

TCRdb re-analysed the 5' RACE reads in MiXCR, keeping a single row per CDR3 protein. The sample records around 300,000 distinct CDR3 sequences, approximately 4% being singletons. There are a few counts of this clonotype. Its cognate antigen is unknown. V usage is TRBV4-1 and J usage is TRBJ1-5; D unresolved. This sequence was found in a man between 18 and 29 years old who received the YFV17D yellow fever vaccine. The sample was PBMCs, taken 15 days after the yellow fever booster vaccination. CDR3 in amino acids: CASSLYLVQPQHF. CDR3 DNA: TGCGCCAGCAGCCTCTATTTAGTCCAGCCCCAGCATTTT.